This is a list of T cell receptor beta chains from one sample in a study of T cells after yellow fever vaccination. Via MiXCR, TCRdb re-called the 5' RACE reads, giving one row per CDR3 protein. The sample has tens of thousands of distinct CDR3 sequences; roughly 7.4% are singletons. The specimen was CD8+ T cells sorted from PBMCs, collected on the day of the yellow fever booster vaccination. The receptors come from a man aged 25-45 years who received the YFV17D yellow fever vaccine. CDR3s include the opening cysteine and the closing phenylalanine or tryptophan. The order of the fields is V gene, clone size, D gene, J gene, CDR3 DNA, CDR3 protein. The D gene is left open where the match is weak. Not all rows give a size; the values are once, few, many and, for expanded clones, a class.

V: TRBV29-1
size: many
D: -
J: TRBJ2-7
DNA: TGCAGCGTTGAACAGGGGCGATACGAGCAGTACTTC
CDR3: CSVEQGRYEQYF

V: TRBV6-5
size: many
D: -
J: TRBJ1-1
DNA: TGTGCCAGCAGTTACTCTGGGGGGAACACTGAAGCTTTCTTT
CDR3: CASSYSGGNTEAFF

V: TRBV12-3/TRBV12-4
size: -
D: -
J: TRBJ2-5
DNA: TGTGCCAGCAGTGCGGGACATAACCAAGAGACCCAGTACTTC
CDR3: CASSAGHNQETQYF

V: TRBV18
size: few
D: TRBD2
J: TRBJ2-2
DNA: TGTGCCAGCTCACGTGAACTAGCGGGGATGAACACCGGGGAGCTGTTTTTT
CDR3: CASSRELAGMNTGELFF

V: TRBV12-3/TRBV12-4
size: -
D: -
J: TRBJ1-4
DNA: TGTGCCAGCAGTTTAGGTGCAACTAATGAAAAACTGTTTTTT
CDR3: CASSLGATNEKLFF

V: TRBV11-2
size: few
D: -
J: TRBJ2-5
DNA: TGTGCCAGCAGCTTGGAGGCTGGGGAGACCCAGTACTTC
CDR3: CASSLEAGETQYF

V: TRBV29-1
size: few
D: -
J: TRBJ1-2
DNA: TGCAGCGTCAAGGACCAAGGCTACACCTTC
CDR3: CSVKDQGYTF

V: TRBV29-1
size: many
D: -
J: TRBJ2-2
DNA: TGCAGCGTTGAGATATCCCGGATGCCCGGGGAGCTGTTTTTT
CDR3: CSVEISRMPGELFF

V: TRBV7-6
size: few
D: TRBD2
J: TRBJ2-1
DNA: TGTGCCAGCAGCTTAGCGTGGACTAGCGGGACAAATGAGCAGTTCTTC
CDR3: CASSLAWTSGTNEQFF

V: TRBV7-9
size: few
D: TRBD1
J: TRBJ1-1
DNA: TGTGCCAGCAGCGCCACAGGGGGTTGGCCTGAAGCTTTCTTT
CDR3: CASSATGGWPEAFF

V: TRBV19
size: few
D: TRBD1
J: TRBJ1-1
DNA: TGTGCCAGTAGCCGGGACAGGGGGCGCGCGGACACTGAAGCTTTCTTT
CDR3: CASSRDRGRADTEAFF

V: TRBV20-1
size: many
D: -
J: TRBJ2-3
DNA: TGCAGTGCTAGCCTGCGCGGTACGCAGTATTTT
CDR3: CSASLRGTQYF

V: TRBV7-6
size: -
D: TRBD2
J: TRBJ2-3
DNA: TGTGCCAGCAGCTTAAGGGCTGAAGGACTAGCGGGGACAGATACGCAGTATTTT
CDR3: CASSLRAEGLAGTDTQYF

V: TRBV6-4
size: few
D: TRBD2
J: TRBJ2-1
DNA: TGTGCCAGCAGTGACACAGGACTAGCCGATGAGCAGTTCTTC
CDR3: CASSDTGLADEQFF

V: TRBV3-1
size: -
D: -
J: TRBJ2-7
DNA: TGTGCCAGCAGCCCCCTTTACCGGGCAGAGTACTTC
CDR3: CASSPLYRAEYF

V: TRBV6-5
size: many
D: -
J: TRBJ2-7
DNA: TGTGCCAGCACCCCCTCCGGCGGGGACTCCTACGAGCAGTACTTC
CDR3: CASTPSGGDSYEQYF

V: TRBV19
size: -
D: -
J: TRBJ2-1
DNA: TGTGCCAGTAGTATTGGGGAGTGGGGGGGCCCTCAGTTCTTC
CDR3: CASSIGEWGGPQFF

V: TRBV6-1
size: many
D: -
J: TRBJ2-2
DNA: TGTGCCAGCAGAGATGACAACAGGGAGATAGACACCGGGGAGCTGTTTTTT
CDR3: CASRDDNREIDTGELFF

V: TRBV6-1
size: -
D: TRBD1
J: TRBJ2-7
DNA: TGTGCCAGCACAGGCGGGACAGGCTTTTGGGAGCAGTACTTC
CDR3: CASTGGTGFWEQYF

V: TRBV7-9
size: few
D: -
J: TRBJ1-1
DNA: TGTGCCAGCAGCTTTCTTCAGGGGAATAGATTCACTGAAGCTTTCTTT
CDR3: CASSFLQGNRFTEAFF

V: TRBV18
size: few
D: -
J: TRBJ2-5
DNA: TGTGCCAGCTCACCACCGGTTGGGGGCCAAGAGACCCAGTACTTC
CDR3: CASSPPVGGQETQYF

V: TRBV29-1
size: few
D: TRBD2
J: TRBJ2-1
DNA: TGCAGCGTTGAACTAGGGACTAGCGGGGGCAATGAGCAGTTCTTC
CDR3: CSVELGTSGGNEQFF

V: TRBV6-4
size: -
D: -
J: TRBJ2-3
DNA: TGTGCCAGCAGTGACTCGAGCTCCCCAGATACGCAGTATTTT
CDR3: CASSDSSSPDTQYF

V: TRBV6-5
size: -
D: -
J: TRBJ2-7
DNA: TGTGCCAGCAGTTACTCCGGGGGCAAGGACGAGCAGTACTTC
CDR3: CASSYSGGKDEQYF

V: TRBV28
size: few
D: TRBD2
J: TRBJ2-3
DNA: TGTGCCAGCAGCTCCCCAGGAGCGGGACCCACAGATACGCAGTATTTT
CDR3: CASSSPGAGPTDTQYF

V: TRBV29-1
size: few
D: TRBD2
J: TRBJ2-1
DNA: TGCAGCGTCGGACTAGCGGGAGACCCCTCCTACAATGAGCAGTTCTTC
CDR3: CSVGLAGDPSYNEQFF

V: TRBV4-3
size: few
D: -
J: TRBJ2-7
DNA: TGCGCCAGCAGCCAAGGCCTGGGGGAAACCTACGAGCAGTACTTC
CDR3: CASSQGLGETYEQYF

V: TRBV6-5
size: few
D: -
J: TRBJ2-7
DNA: TGTGCCAGCAGTTACGGAGGGGAGACAGGGTTTAGCGAGCAGTACTTC
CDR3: CASSYGGETGFSEQYF

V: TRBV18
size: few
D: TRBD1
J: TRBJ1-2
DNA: TGTGCCAGCTCACCGCGGACAGGGGATAACTATGGCTACACCTTC
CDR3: CASSPRTGDNYGYTF

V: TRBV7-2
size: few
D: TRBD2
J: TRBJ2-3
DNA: TGTGCCAGCAGCGGTAGCGGGTTCATCACCTCCACAGATACGCAGTATTTT
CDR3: CASSGSGFITSTDTQYF

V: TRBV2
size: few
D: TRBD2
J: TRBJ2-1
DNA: TGTGCCAGCAGTGAAGAGGGCCAGGGAATAGCAAGGACTAGCGGGCATTACAATGAGCAGTTCTTC
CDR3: CASSEEGQGIARTSGHYNEQFF

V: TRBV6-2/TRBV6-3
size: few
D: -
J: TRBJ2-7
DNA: TGTGCCACCTCCCGCGGACACAGCTACGAGCAGTACTTC
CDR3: CATSRGHSYEQYF

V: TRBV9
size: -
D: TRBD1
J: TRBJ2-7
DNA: TGTGCCAGCAGCGTAGGGGACAGGGACCTCGAGCAGTACTTC
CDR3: CASSVGDRDLEQYF

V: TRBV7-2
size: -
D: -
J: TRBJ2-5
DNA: TGTGCCAGCAGCTTAATCAGGGGACGGGAGACCCAGTACTTC
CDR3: CASSLIRGRETQYF

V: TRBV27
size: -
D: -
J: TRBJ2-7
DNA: TGTGCCAGCAAGGGCAGTTCCTACGAGCAGTACTTC
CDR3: CASKGSSYEQYF

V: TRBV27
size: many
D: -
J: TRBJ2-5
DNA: TGTGCCAGCAGGTTGATCGGGGACTCCCTAACCGGGACCCAGTACTTC
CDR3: CASRLIGDSLTGTQYF

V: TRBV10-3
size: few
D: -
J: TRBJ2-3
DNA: TGTGCCATCAGAGACCCGTCCCCCACAGATACGCAGTATTTT
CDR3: CAIRDPSPTDTQYF